Listed below are T cell receptor beta chains from one sample, sequenced in a study of human T cells and chemical hapten exposure. Each CDR3 protein gets one entry after TCRdb re-called the RACE reads with MiXCR. The data contain 70,000 to 85,000 distinct CDR3 sequences, over 6.5% of them seen just once; the ten biggest clones take up more than 1.5%. Material for sequencing was whole blood. These receptors all stem from a male donor in good health. Some clones in this sample may be carry-over from other donors' samples. The CDR3 runs from the conserved cysteine through the conserved F or W. The D gene is left open where the match is weak. Rows may omit the clone size; those that give it use once, few, many or a size class.

CATRDGGAKNIQYF,TGTGCCACCCGGGACGGGGGGGCCAAAAACATTCAGTACTTC,TRBV7-9,few,TRBJ2-4,TRBD2
CASSYPLVWGPSDQPQHF,TGTGCCAGCAGTTATCCCCTCGTTTGGGGGCCCTCCGATCAGCCCCAGCATTTT,TRBV6-9,-,TRBJ1-5,-
CASSPKSGDYNEQFF,TGCGCCAGCAGCCCCAAAAGCGGGGACTACAATGAGCAGTTCTTC,TRBV4-1,-,TRBJ2-1,TRBD2
CASTGGEQYF,TGTGCCAGCACCGGGGGGGAGCAGTACTTC,TRBV28,-,TRBJ2-7,TRBD2
CSARGASGGTQYF,TGCAGTGCTAGAGGGGCTAGCGGGGGGACGCAGTATTTT,TRBV20-1,-,TRBJ2-3,TRBD2
CASSLSSRHLNSYEQYF,TGTGCCAGCAGTTTATCGTCCCGGCATCTTAACTCCTACGAGCAGTACTTC,TRBV27,-,TRBJ2-7,-
CASRPGQAQETQYF,TGTGCCAGCAGGCCGGGACAGGCTCAAGAGACCCAGTACTTC,TRBV5-5,few,TRBJ2-5,TRBD1
CASSYSMRDGAYEQYF,TGTGCCAGCAGTTACTCGATGCGGGACGGAGCCTACGAGCAGTACTTC,TRBV6-5,-,TRBJ2-7,-
CASSSWDRVYTQYF,TGTGCCAGCAGTTCTTGGGACAGGGTGTATACGCAGTATTTT,TRBV27,few,TRBJ2-3,TRBD1
CASSSPGGHTGELFF,TGTGCCAGCAGTTCCCCGGGAGGGCACACCGGGGAGCTGTTTTTT,TRBV12-3/TRBV12-4,-,TRBJ2-2,TRBD2
CASSPRQGTYEQYF,TGTGCCAGCAGCCCTCGACAGGGAACCTACGAGCAGTACTTC,TRBV7-6,-,TRBJ2-7,TRBD1
CASSKAAKGQGRTGELFF,TGTGCCAGCAGCAAAGCGGCCAAGGGACAGGGACGCACCGGGGAGCTGTTTTTT,TRBV21-1,few,TRBJ2-2,-
CSARSGSSYEQYF,TGCAGTGCTAGGTCCGGGAGCTCCTACGAGCAGTACTTC,TRBV20-1,few,TRBJ2-7,-
CASSEEAGGPGEQFF,TGTGCCAGCAGTGAAGAGGCGGGAGGGCCCGGTGAGCAGTTCTTC,TRBV6-4,few,TRBJ2-1,TRBD2
CSAPPAGDGEKLFF,TGCAGTGCTCCCCCCGCCGGGGATGGTGAAAAACTGTTTTTT,TRBV20-1,few,TRBJ1-4,-
CASSLVAGAGNEQFF,TGTGCCAGCAGCTTAGTAGCGGGAGCGGGCAATGAGCAGTTCTTC,TRBV7-6,-,TRBJ2-1,TRBD2
CASSPGQPDGQPQHF,TGTGCCAGCAGTCCCGGACAGCCCGACGGTCAGCCCCAGCATTTT,TRBV12-3/TRBV12-4,-,TRBJ1-5,-
CSASSSGQIYYEQYF,TGCAGTGCTAGTTCATCGGGACAGATCTACTACGAGCAGTACTTC,TRBV20-1,-,TRBJ2-7,TRBD1
CASGPTGPNTEAFF,TGCGCCAGCGGCCCGACAGGGCCGAACACTGAAGCTTTCTTT,TRBV5-1,few,TRBJ1-1,TRBD1
CASSLEGRYSGNTIYF,TGTGCCAGCAGCTTGGAGGGACGGTACTCTGGAAACACCATATATTTT,TRBV5-6,-,TRBJ1-3,-
CASSTFLRGAAHEQYF,TGTGCCAGCAGCACCTTCTTACGAGGGGCGGCCCACGAGCAGTACTTC,TRBV11-2,-,TRBJ2-7,-
CASSRQITSTDTQYF,TGCGCCAGCAGCCGGCAGATAACTAGCACAGATACGCAGTATTTT,TRBV5-1,few,TRBJ2-3,-
CATSDPGRDGSTGELFF,TGTGCCACCAGTGATCCCGGACGGGACGGGTCCACCGGGGAGCTGTTTTTT,TRBV24-1,-,TRBJ2-2,-
CASSTDSNQPQHF,TGCGCCAGCAGCACCGACAGCAATCAGCCCCAGCATTTT,TRBV5-1,few,TRBJ1-5,-
CASSPRQGDTEAFF,TGTGCCAGCTCACCGCGGCAAGGGGACACTGAAGCTTTCTTT,TRBV18,few,TRBJ1-1,-
CASSEERIRGRRFRDTQYF,TGTGCCAGCAGTGAAGAAAGGATACGCGGGAGAAGGTTCAGAGATACGCAGTATTTT,TRBV25-1,few,TRBJ2-3,TRBD2
CASSPDASTAGGSTDTQYF,TGTGCCAGCAGCCCTGACGCTTCTACAGCGGGGGGCTCCACAGATACGCAGTATTTT,TRBV5-5,-,TRBJ2-3,TRBD2
CSVQGLADSTDTQYF,TGCAGCGTCCAGGGACTAGCCGATAGCACAGATACGCAGTATTTT,TRBV29-1,many,TRBJ2-3,TRBD2
CASSEEQGTEAFF,TGTGCCAGCAGTGAAGAACAGGGGACTGAAGCTTTCTTT,TRBV2,-,TRBJ1-1,TRBD1
CASSFPLAGAGNEQFF,TGTGCCAGCAGCTTCCCTCTAGCGGGAGCCGGGAATGAGCAGTTCTTC,TRBV11-2,-,TRBJ2-1,TRBD2
CASSLVFGTGAGDTQYF,TGTGCCAGCAGCTTAGTGTTCGGGACAGGGGCTGGCGATACGCAGTATTTT,TRBV7-2,-,TRBJ2-3,TRBD1
CASSDRRQGNTEAFF,TGTGCCAGCAGTGATCGACGTCAGGGCAACACTGAAGCTTTCTTT,TRBV6-1,many,TRBJ1-1,-
CASSYRTTNSPLHF,TGTGCCAGCAGTTACCGGACGACTAATTCACCCCTCCACTTT,TRBV6-5,few,TRBJ1-6,-
CASSPGGDRDYGYTF,TGTGCCAGCAGCCCCGGCGGAGACAGGGACTATGGCTACACCTTC,TRBV5-4,many,TRBJ1-2,TRBD1
CASSSPSPSGGTQYF,TGTGCCAGCAGTTCGCCCAGCCCTAGCGGGGGTACGCAGTATTTT,TRBV27,many,TRBJ2-3,TRBD2